This TCR beta chain was recovered during a study of blood T cell repertoires in COVID-19. Turning to this clone: The same CDR3 also results from other DNA sequences found in this sample.

There are 12 residues in the CDR3. Trimming left V 6 bases short and J 0 bases short, with 5 bases between. Germline loops: CDR1 KGHSH, CDR2 LQKENI. Cohort placement rested on clinical history that participants reported themselves. How the authors handled the data: Nucleated cell counts were estimated from reference gene primer amplification. Using immunoSEQ multiplex PCR, the repertoire was profiled, and TCRdb retains in-frame clones only, with some absent. The V and J calls and the clone size are those of that table, but D and trimming were determined from the DNA. The sample includes over 300,000 clones, over 75% of them seen just once.

This clonotype was obtained from a woman aged 18-30 years who had recovered from COVID-19. The chain employs TRBV18 and TRBJ2-5; D is uncertain. The sample was PBMCs or T cells enriched from blood (not recorded which). CDR3 residues: CASSLYQETQYF. The CDR3 bases are TGTGCCAGCTCCCTGTACCAAGAGACCCAGTACTTC.